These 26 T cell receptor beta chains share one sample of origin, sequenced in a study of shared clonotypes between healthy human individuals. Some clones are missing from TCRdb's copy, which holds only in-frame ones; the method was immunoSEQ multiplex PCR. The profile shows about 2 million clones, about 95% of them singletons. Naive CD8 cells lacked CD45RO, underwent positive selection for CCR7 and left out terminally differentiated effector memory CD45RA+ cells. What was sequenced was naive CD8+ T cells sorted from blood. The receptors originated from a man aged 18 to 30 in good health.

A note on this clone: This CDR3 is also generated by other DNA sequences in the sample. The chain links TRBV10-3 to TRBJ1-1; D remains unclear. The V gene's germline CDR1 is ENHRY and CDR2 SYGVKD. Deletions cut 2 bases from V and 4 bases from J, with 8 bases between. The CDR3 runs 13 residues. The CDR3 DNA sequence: TGTGCCATCAGTGAGGGACGAGGCACTGAAGCTTTCTTT. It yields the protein CAISEGRGTEAFF.

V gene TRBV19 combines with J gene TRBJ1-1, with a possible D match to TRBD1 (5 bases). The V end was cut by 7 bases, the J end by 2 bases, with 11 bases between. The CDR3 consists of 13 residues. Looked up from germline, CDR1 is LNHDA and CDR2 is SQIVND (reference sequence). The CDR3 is CASTPGRNTEAFF. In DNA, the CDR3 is TGTGCCAGTACCCCGGGGCGAAACACTGAAGCTTTCTTT.

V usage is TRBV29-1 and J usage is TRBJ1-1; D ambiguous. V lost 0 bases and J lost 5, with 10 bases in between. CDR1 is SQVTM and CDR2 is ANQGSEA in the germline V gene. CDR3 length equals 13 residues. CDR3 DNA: TGCAGCGTTGAAGAGGGGTCGGGTACTGAAGCTTTCTTT. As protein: CSVEEGSGTEAFF.

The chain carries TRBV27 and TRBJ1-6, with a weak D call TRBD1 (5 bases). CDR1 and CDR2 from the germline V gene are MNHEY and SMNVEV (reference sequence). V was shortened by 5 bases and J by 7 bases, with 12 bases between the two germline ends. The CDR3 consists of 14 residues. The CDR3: CASSPGTSNSPLHF. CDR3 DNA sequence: TGTGCCAGCAGTCCCGGGACGTCAAATTCACCCCTCCACTTT.

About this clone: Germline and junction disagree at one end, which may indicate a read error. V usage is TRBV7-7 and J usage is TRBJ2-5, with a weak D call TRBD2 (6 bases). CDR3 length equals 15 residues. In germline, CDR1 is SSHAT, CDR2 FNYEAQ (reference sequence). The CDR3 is CASSFSRGTQETQYF. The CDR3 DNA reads TGTGCTAGCAGCTTCTCCCGGGGGACCCAAGAGACCCAGTACTTC. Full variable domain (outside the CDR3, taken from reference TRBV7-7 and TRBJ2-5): GAGVSQSPRYKVTKRGQDVTLRCDPISSHATLYWYQQALGQGPEFLTYFNYEAQPDKSGLPSDRFSAERPEGSISTLTIQRTEQRDSAMYRCASSFSRGTQETQYFGPGTRLLVL.

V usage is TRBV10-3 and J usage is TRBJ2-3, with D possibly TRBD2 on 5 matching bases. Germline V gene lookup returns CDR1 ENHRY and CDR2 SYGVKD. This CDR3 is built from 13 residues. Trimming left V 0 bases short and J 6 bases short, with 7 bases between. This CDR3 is CAISESREDTQYF. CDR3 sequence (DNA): TGTGCCATCAGTGAGTCGAGGGAGGATACGCAGTATTTT.

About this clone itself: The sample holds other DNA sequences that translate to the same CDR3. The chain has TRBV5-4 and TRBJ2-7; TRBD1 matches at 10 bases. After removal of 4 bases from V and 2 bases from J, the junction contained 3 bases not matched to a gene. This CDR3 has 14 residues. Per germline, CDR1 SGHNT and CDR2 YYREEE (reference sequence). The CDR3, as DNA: TGTGCCAGCAGCGGAGACAGGGGGCCCTACGAGCAGTACTTC. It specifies CASSGDRGPYEQYF.

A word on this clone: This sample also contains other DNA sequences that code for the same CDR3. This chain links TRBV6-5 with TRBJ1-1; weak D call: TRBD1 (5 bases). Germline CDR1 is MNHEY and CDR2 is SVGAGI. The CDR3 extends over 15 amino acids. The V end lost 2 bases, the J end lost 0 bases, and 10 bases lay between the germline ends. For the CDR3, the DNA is TGTGCCAGCAGTTACCGGGAGGGGATGAACACTGAAGCTTTCTTT. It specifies CASSYREGMNTEAFF.

CDR3: CATSGLGITGELFF. The CDR3 coding sequence is TGTGCCACCTCGGGACTAGGGATAACCGGGGAGCTGTTTTTT. The chain uses TRBV15 and TRBJ2-2; 8 nucleotides agree with TRBD2. The CDR3 is 14 amino acids. CDR1 and CDR2 from the germline V gene are LNHNV and YYDKDF (reference sequence). J gave up 5 bases and V 8 bases, and 7 bases lay outside the gene matches.

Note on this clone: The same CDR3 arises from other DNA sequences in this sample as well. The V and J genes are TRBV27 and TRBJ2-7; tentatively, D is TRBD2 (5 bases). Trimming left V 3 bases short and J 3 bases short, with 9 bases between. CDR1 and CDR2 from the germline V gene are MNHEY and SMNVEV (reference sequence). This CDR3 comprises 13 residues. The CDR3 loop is CASSFGSRYEQYF. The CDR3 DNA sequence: TGTGCCAGCAGTTTTGGGAGTCGCTACGAGCAGTACTTC.

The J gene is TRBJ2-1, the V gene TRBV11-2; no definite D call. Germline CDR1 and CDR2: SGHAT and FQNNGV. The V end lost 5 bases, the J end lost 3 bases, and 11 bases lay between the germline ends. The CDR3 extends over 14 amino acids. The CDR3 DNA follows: TGTGCCAGCAGCCCGCACGCAGACTACAATGAGCAGTTCTTC. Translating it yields CASSPHADYNEQFF.

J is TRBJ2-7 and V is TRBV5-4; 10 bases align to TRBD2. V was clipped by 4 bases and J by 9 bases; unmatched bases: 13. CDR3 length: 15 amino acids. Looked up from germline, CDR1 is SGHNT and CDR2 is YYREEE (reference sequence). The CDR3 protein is CASSRTPSGRGWQYF. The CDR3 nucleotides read TGTGCCAGCAGCCGAACGCCTAGCGGGAGAGGTTGGCAGTACTTC. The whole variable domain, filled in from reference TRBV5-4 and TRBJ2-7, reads ETGVTQSPTHLIKTRGQQVTLRCSSQSGHNTVSWYQQALGQGPQFIFQYYREEENGRGNFPPRFSGLQFPNYSSELNVNALELDDSALYLCASSRTPSGRGWQYFGPGTRLTVT.

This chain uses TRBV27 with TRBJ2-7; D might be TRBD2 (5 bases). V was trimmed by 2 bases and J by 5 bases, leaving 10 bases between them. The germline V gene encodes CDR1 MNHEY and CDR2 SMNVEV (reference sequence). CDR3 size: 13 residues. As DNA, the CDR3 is TGTGCCAGCAGTTTACGAGGGAACGACGAGCAGTACTTC. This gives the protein CASSLRGNDEQYF.

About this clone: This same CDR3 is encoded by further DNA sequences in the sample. CDR3 sequence reads: CASSLRGAGEKLFF. DNA of the CDR3: TGTGCCAGCAGTTTGAGGGGGGCAGGGGAAAAACTGTTTTTT. The chain carries TRBV27 and TRBJ1-4, with D possibly TRBD1 on 6 matching bases. Per germline, CDR1 MNHEY and CDR2 SMNVEV (reference sequence). V lost 3 bases and J lost 8, with 13 bases in between. The length of the CDR3 is 14 residues.

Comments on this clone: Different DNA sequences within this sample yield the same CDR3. The CDR3 loop reads CASSPGVYNEQFF. The CDR3 DNA follows: TGTGCCAGCAGTCCCGGGGTCTACAATGAGCAGTTCTTC. V and J are TRBV5-4 and TRBJ2-1; the D gene is possibly TRBD2 (5 bases). Germline V lookup: CDR1 SGHNT, CDR2 YYREEE (reference sequence). The CDR3 sequence is 13 residues long. V was pared by 5 bases and J by 3 bases, with 9 bases between. Full variable domain (missing parts from reference TRBV5-4 and TRBJ2-1): ETGVTQSPTHLIKTRGQQVTLRCSSQSGHNTVSWYQQALGQGPQFIFQYYREEENGRGNFPPRFSGLQFPNYSSELNVNALELDDSALYLCASSPGVYNEQFFGPGTRLTVL.

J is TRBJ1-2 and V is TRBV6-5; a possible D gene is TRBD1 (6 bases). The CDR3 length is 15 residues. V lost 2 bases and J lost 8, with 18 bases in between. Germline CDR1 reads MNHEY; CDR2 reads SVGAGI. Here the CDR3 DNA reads TGTGCCAGCAGTTACGGTCCCCTTGGGGGGCGCGGCTACACCTTC. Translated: CASSYGPLGGRGYTF.

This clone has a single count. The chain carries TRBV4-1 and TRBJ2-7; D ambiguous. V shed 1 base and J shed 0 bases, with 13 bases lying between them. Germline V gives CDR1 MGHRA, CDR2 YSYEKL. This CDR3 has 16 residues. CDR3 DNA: TGCGCCAGCAGCCAAGGGCGCGAGACAAGCTCCTACGAGCAGTACTTC. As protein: CASSQGRETSSYEQYF.

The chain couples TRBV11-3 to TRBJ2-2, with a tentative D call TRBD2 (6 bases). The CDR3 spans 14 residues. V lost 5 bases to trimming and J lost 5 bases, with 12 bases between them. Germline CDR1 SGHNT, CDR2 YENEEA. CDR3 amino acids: CASSPSRGTGELFF. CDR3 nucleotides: TGTGCCAGCAGCCCTTCCCGGGGGACCGGGGAGCTGTTTTTT.

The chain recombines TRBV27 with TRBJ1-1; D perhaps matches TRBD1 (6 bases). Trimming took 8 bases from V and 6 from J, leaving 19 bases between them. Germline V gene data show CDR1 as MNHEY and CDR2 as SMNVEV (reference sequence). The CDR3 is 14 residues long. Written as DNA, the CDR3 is TGTGCCAGCTCCCTAAGGGGGGGGTTACCTGAAGCTTTCTTT. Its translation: CASSLRGGLPEAFF.

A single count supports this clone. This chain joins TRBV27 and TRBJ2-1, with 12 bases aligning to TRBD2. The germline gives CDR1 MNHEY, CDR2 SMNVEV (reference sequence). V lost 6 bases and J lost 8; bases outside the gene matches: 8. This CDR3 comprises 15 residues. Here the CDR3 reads CASSLAGGPPHEQFF. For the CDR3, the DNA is TGTGCCAGCAGCCTAGCGGGGGGGCCCCCACATGAGCAGTTCTTC.

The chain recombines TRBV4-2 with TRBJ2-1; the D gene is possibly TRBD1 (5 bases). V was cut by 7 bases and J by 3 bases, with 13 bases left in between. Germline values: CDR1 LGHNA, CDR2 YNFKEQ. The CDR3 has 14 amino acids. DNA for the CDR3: TGTGCCAGCAACCGACAGTGGGACTACAATGAGCAGTTCTTC. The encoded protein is CASNRQWDYNEQFF.

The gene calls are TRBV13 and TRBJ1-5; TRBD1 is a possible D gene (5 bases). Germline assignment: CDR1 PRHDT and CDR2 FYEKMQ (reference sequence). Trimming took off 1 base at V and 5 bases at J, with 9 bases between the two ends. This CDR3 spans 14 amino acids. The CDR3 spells CASSLDWGDQPQHF. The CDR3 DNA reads TGTGCCAGCAGCTTAGACTGGGGGGATCAGCCCCAGCATTTT.

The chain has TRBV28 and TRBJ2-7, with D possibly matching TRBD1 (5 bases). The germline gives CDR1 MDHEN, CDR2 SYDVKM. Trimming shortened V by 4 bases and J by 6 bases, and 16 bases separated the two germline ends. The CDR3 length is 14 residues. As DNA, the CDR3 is TGTGCCAGCAGTTCGATCGACAGCGTCGGCGAGCAGTACTTC. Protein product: CASSSIDSVGEQYF.

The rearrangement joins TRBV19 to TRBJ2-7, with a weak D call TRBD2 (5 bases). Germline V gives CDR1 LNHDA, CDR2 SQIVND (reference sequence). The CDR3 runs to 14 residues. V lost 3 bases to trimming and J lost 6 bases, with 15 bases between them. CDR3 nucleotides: TGTGCCAGTAGTATTACAGCAGGAGGACTCGAGCAGTACTTC. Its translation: CASSITAGGLEQYF.

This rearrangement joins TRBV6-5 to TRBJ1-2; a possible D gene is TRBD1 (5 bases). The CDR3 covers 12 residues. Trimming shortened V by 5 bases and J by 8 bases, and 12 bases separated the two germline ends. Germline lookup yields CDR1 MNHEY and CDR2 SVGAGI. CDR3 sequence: CASSPGHRGYTF. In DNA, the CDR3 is TGTGCCAGCAGTCCGGGGCATCGGGGCTACACCTTC.

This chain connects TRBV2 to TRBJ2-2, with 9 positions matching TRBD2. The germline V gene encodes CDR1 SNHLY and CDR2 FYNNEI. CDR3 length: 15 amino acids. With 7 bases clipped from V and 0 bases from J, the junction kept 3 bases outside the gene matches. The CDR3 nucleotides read TGTGCCAGCACTAGCGGGATGGCGAACACCGGGGAGCTGTTTTTT. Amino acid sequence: CASTSGMANTGELFF.